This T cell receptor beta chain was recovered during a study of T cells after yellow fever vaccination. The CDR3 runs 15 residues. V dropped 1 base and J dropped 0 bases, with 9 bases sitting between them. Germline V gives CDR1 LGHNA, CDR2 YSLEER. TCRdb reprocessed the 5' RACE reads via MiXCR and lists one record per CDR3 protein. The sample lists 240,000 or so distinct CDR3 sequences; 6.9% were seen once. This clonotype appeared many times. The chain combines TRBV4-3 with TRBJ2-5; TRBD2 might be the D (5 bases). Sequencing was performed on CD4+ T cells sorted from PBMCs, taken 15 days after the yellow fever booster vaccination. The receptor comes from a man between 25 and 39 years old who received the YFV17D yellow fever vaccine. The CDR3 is CASSQGRVNQETQYF. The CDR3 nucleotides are TGCGCCAGCAGCCAAGGGCGGGTGAACCAAGAGACCCAGTACTTC.